There are many counts of the clone carrying this TCR beta chain. The antigen is undetermined. The read comes to an end 3 residues before the CDR3 does, leaving the germline J gene to fill in the end. Sequencing was performed with immunoSEQ multiplex PCR; in TCRdb, only in-frame clones are kept and a portion is missing. The sample includes over 40,000 clones, none of them occurring once. V lost 3 bases to trimming and J lost 5 bases, with 15 bases between them. Germline loops: CDR1 MDHEN, CDR2 SYDVKM. CDR3 length equals 15 residues. This sample was taken from a study of T cell clonality in common variable immunodeficiency. Study results and limitations: Patient heterogeneity in the CVID cohort limited correlations between repertoire features and clinical complications.

Sequencing was done on a sample of peripheral blood mononuclear cells. The receptor was derived from a person between 18 and 75 years old in good health. V and J are TRBV28 and TRBJ2-3; D might be TRBD2 (5 bases). The CDR3: CASSLHPNGEDTQYF. The part of the CDR3 DNA that was read is TGTGCCAGCAGTTTGCATCCGAACGGGGAAGATACG.